The rows below give T cell receptor beta chains drawn from one sample of a study of blood T cell repertoires in COVID-19. The assay was immunoSEQ multiplex PCR, and TCRdb's table has in-frame clones only and misses some. The sample lists a few hundred thousand clones, 70% to 90% seen once, with 1% in the top ten. Material for sequencing was PBMCs or T cells enriched from blood (not recorded which). All receptors come from a woman aged 25 to 39 who had recovered from COVID-19. The CDR3 runs from the conserved cysteine through the conserved F or W. The D gene is left open where the match is weak. Not every row has a clone size; where given, it reads once, few, many or a size class.

11	.	TRBJ2-1	TRBV19	.	TGTGCCAGTAGTAATTCAAATGAGCAGTTCTTC	CASSNSNEQFF
13	few	TRBJ2-7	TRBV30	TRBD1	TGTGCCTGGAGTGAGGGGACAGGCCACGAGCAGTACTTC	CAWSEGTGHEQYF
13	.	TRBJ2-2	TRBV6-4	TRBD2	TGTGCCAGCAGTGCAGCGGGACCCGGGGAGCTGTTTTTT	CASSAAGPGELFF
20	.	TRBJ1-1	TRBV28	.	TGTGCCAGCAGTTCAGGATTTGTCGGAGTGTTCCGGTCTGGGAGGACTGAAGCTTTCTTT	CASSSGFVGVFRSGRTEAFF
14	.	TRBJ1-1	TRBV28	.	TGTGCCAGCAGTCTGACAGCCTTGAACACTGAAGCTTTCTTT	CASSLTALNTEAFF
15	few	TRBJ2-7	TRBV28	.	TGTGCCAGCTGCGCGGGGCCTCCAACCCACTACGAGCAGTACTTC	CASCAGPPTHYEQYF
15	.	TRBJ1-5	TRBV6-2/TRBV6-3	TRBD1	TGTGCCAGCAGTTGGGCAGGGGGTAGCAATCAGCCCCAGCATTTT	CASSWAGGSNQPQHF
12	.	TRBJ2-1	TRBV14	.	TGTGCCAGCGGGCAGATCTACAATGAGCAGTTCTTC	CASGQIYNEQFF
15	.	TRBJ1-1	TRBV18	TRBD1	TGTGCCAGCTCACCTCTAGGACAGGTAAACACTGAAGCTTTCTTT	CASSPLGQVNTEAFF
17	.	TRBJ2-6	TRBV18	TRBD1	TGTGCCAGCTCACCAGGACAGGCAAGATACGGGGCCAACGTCCTGACTTTC	CASSPGQARYGANVLTF
16	once	TRBJ1-5	TRBV5-5	TRBD1	TGTGCCAGCAGCTTGGCCGGACAGGGGTGGGGTCAGCCCCAGCATTTT	CASSLAGQGWGQPQHF
18	.	TRBJ2-7	TRBV4-1	TRBD2	TGCGCCAGCAGCCATGAAAGACTCTCAAGCGGGAGCGGATACGAGCAGTACTTC	CASSHERLSSGSGYEQYF
16	.	TRBJ1-5	TRBV7-3	TRBD1	TGTGCCAGCAGCTTAAGGGACAGGGGCCGGGATCAGCCCCAGCATTTT	CASSLRDRGRDQPQHF
14	.	TRBJ2-7	TRBV7-8	TRBD2	TGTGCCAGCAGCCCCCCAGGACTAGCGAGCGAGCAGTACTTC	CASSPPGLASEQYF
15	.	TRBJ1-1	TRBV7-9	.	TGTGCCAGCAGCTTAGGATATGGGGAGAGCACTGAAGCTTTCTTT	CASSLGYGESTEAFF
14	.	TRBJ1-1	TRBV28	TRBD1	TGTGCCAGCAGTCCCGGGACAGGGGAAACTGAAGCTTTCTTT	CASSPGTGETEAFF
17	.	TRBJ1-4	TRBV27	TRBD1	TGTGCCAGCAGTTTGTCCCCACCGGACAGGTTAAATGAAAAACTGTTTTTT	CASSLSPPDRLNEKLFF
14	.	TRBJ1-3	TRBV4-1	.	TGCGCCAGCAGCCAAGTCCCCGCGAGGGACACCATATATTTT	CASSQVPARDTIYF
15	.	TRBJ2-7	TRBV28	.	TGTGCCAGCAGTTCGCCAACCGGAGGGTCCTACGAGCAGTACTTC	CASSSPTGGSYEQYF
14	.	TRBJ2-1	TRBV6-2/TRBV6-3	TRBD2	TGTGCCAGCAGCGTAAGCGGGAGGGCCTATGAGCAGTTCTTC	CASSVSGRAYEQFF
14	.	TRBJ2-3	TRBV27	.	TGTGCCAGCAGTTTACTGGGCGGCACAGATACGCAGTATTTT	CASSLLGGTDTQYF
16	.	TRBJ2-2	TRBV5-4	TRBD2	TGTGCCAGCAGCCCCGCGGAACTAGCGGGATTCGGGGAGCTGTTTTTT	CASSPAELAGFGELFF
17	.	TRBJ2-3	TRBV14	.	TGTGCCAGCAGCGGCCCCTCTAGACGAGCGGCCGCAGATACGCAGTATTTT	CASSGPSRRAAADTQYF
13	.	TRBJ2-7	TRBV24-1	.	TGTGCCACCAGTGATTTTATTGCTACGAAGGAGAACTTC	CATSDFIATKENF
14	.	TRBJ2-7	TRBV27	TRBD2	TGTGCCAGCAGCTTTCTAGGGACTAGATCCGAGCAGTACTTC	CASSFLGTRSEQYF
15	.	TRBJ2-7	TRBV18	TRBD2	TGTGCCAGCTCCCCGGGGGGGGGCCTCACCCTCGAGCAGTACTTC	CASSPGGGLTLEQYF
17	.	TRBJ2-7	TRBV7-2	TRBD2	TGTGCCAGCAGCTTTTGGACTAGCGGGGGTAAGTTCCACGAGCAGTACTTC	CASSFWTSGGKFHEQYF
16	.	TRBJ2-3	TRBV9	TRBD2	TGTGCCAGCAGCGTCGGACTAGCGGGGGTTACAGATACGCAGTATTTT	CASSVGLAGVTDTQYF
15	.	TRBJ2-5	TRBV9	TRBD2	TGTGCCAGCAGCGTAGGGACTAGCGGGAGTGAGACCCAGTACTTC	CASSVGTSGSETQYF
11	.	TRBJ1-2	TRBV19	.	TGTGCCAGTAGTCCCGGGTATGGCTACACCTTC	CASSPGYGYTF
16	few	TRBJ1-5	TRBV15	.	TGTGCCACCAGCAGAGGCGAGACAGGCCTCAATCAGCCCCAGCATTTT	CATSRGETGLNQPQHF
16	.	TRBJ1-5	TRBV19	TRBD1	TGTGCCAGTAGGTCCACGACAACAGGGGGCTTTGGACCCCAGCATTTT	CASRSTTTGGFGPQHF
14	few	TRBJ2-7	TRBV11-2	.	TGTGCCAGCAGCCAAGAACGGACTGTCTACGAGCAGTACTTC	CASSQERTVYEQYF
14	few	TRBJ1-1	TRBV28	TRBD1	TGTGCCAGCGACGGGGACAGCGAAAACACTGAAGCTTTCTTT	CASDGDSENTEAFF
14	.	TRBJ2-7	TRBV19	TRBD1	TGTGCCAGTAGTCCCGACAGGGGCCCTTGGGAGCAGTACTTC	CASSPDRGPWEQYF
13	.	TRBJ1-5	TRBV19	.	TGTGCCAGTAGTCCTTCGGGGAGGCAGCCCCAGCATTTT	CASSPSGRQPQHF
12	.	TRBJ1-2	TRBV28	TRBD1	TGTGCCAGCAAGGGACAGATATATGGCTACACCTTC	CASKGQIYGYTF
16	.	TRBJ2-1	TRBV18	.	TGTGCCAGCTCACCACTTAGAGGGCAGAATTACAATGAGCAGTTCTTC	CASSPLRGQNYNEQFF
15	.	TRBJ1-2	TRBV10-3	TRBD1	TGTGCCATCAGAGGGGAGGACAGGGGGCATTATGGCTACACCTTC	CAIRGEDRGHYGYTF
13	.	TRBJ1-1	TRBV19	TRBD1	TGTGCCAGCTCAGGGACAGGGGGAGGTGAAGCTTTCTTT	CASSGTGGGEAFF
14	.	TRBJ2-1	TRBV5-6	TRBD1	TGTGCCAGCAGCCTAAGGACAGGACGGAATGAGCAGTTCTTC	CASSLRTGRNEQFF
13	.	TRBJ1-1	TRBV5-4	.	TGTGCCAGCAGCTTTACGGGAGGGGCTGAAGCTTTCTTT	CASSFTGGAEAFF
18	.	TRBJ2-5	TRBV15	TRBD1	TGTGCCACCAGCAGAGCAGTAAGGACAGGGGCGTCCCAAGAGACCCAGTACTTC	CATSRAVRTGASQETQYF
14	.	TRBJ2-6	TRBV18	.	TGTGCCAGCTCACAACTCTCTGGGGCCAACGTCCTGACTTTC	CASSQLSGANVLTF
14	.	TRBJ1-3	TRBV5-5	TRBD1	TGTGCCAGCACCTGGACAGGGGGCGGAAACACCATATATTTT	CASTWTGGGNTIYF
16	once	TRBJ2-1	TRBV27	TRBD2	TGTGCCAGCAGTTTACGCTCGGGGAGGGCCGGAAATGAGCAGTTCTTC	CASSLRSGRAGNEQFF
16	.	TRBJ2-1	TRBV24-1	TRBD1	TGTGCCACCAGTGATTTGGCGGACAGGGAGCCCAATGAGCAGTTCTTC	CATSDLADREPNEQFF
15	.	TRBJ2-1	TRBV5-4	.	TGTGCCAGCAGCTTGATGGGGGGGCTTTTAAATGAGCAGTTCTTC	CASSLMGGLLNEQFF
16	.	TRBJ2-1	TRBV27	TRBD2	TGTGCCAGCAGTTTACGGGGACTAGCGGAAGACAATGAGCAGTTCTTC	CASSLRGLAEDNEQFF
13	.	TRBJ1-3	TRBV12-3/TRBV12-4	.	TGTGCCAGCAGTCCCGGGACTGGAAACACCATATATTTT	CASSPGTGNTIYF
15	.	TRBJ1-6	TRBV30	.	TGTGCCTGGAGTGTTTTCGGGGGAACGCATTCACCCCTCCACTTT	CAWSVFGGTHSPLHF
14	.	TRBJ1-2	TRBV13	.	TGTGCCAGCAAGGGGTTAGCGGGCGGCTATGGCTACACCTTC	CASKGLAGGYGYTF
15	.	TRBJ2-3	TRBV30	TRBD2	TGTGCCTGGACAGGGGTAGCGGGAGGACCCATAGCGCAGTATTTT	CAWTGVAGGPIAQYF
20	.	TRBJ2-2	TRBV15	.	TGTGCCACCAGCAGAGCGCTCCCCGGGTCCATACTAGGGAACACCGGGGAGCTGTTTTTT	CATSRALPGSILGNTGELFF
14	.	TRBJ2-4	TRBV27	TRBD2	TGTGCCAGCAGTTCCCGACTAGCGGGAGGGGCCCAGTACTTC	CASSSRLAGGAQYF